The 3 T cell receptor beta chains presented below share a single source sample, sequenced in a study of T-cell memory formation after mild COVID-19. TCRdb called the 5' RACE reads again in MiXCR, with one record for every CDR3 protein. The sample holds about 180,000 distinct CDR3 sequences, under 20% seen once. Specimen: PBMCs or a T cell subset sorted from them (not recorded which). The receptors come from a man between 18 and 29 years old who had mild COVID-19 (a few samples of this study predate the infection). Cell type and time point are not known.

The CDR3 loop reads CASSQQGVSSYEQYF. CDR3 nucleotide sequence: TGCGCCAGCAGTCAACAGGGGGTTAGCTCCTACGAGCAGTACTTC. The gene calls are TRBV4-1 and TRBJ2-7, with 8 bases fitting TRBD1. Germline loops: CDR1 MGHRA, CDR2 YSYEKL. After removal of 6 bases from V and 0 bases from J, the junction contained 7 bases not matched to a gene. The CDR3 has 15 amino acids.

The chain uses TRBV9 and TRBJ1-2; tentative D call: TRBD1 (6 bases). This CDR3 is 14 amino acids long. The V gene lost 3 bases and the J gene lost 8 bases, with 17 bases spanning the gap. The germline gives CDR1 SGDLS, CDR2 YYNGEE. Written as DNA, the CDR3 is TGTGCCAGCAGCGGATCGATACAGGGCGACGGCTACACCTTC. Encoded protein: CASSGSIQGDGYTF.

A few counts support this clonotype. The chain recombines TRBV20-1 with TRBJ2-1; 11 positions agree with TRBD2. V lost 7 bases and J lost 5; bases outside the gene matches: 10. Germline V CDR1 and CDR2: DFQATT, SNEGSKA (reference sequence). The CDR3 is 15 residues long. The CDR3 protein is CSGPDTSGGDNEQFF. Here the CDR3 DNA reads TGCAGTGGCCCCGATACTAGCGGGGGAGACAATGAGCAGTTCTTC.